This TCR beta chain comes out of a study of graft-versus-host responses after intestinal transplantation. Study context: Every recipient underwent anti-thymocyte globulin induction, then tacrolimus and steroids for approximately 3 years.

A word on this clone: Its antigen is unknown.

The CDR3 is made up of 15 amino acids. The germline V and J ends were trimmed by 5 bases and 8 bases, with 19 bases remaining between them. The germline gives CDR1 LNHDA, CDR2 SQIVND (reference sequence). Profiled with immunoSEQ multiplex PCR; TCRdb holds only in-frame clones, not every one. The data show some 76,000 clones, about nine tenths seen once. The source material was unstimulated CD8+ T cells sorted from spleen or lymph node cells, sampled before transplant. The sequence was obtained from a human donor who was the organ donor for an intestinal transplant. The chain joins TRBV19 to TRBJ2-1; no reliable D call. The CDR3 reads CASSPEARVWDEQFF. The CDR3 bases are TGTGCCAGTAGTCCTGAAGCACGGGTATGGGATGAGCAGTTCTTC.